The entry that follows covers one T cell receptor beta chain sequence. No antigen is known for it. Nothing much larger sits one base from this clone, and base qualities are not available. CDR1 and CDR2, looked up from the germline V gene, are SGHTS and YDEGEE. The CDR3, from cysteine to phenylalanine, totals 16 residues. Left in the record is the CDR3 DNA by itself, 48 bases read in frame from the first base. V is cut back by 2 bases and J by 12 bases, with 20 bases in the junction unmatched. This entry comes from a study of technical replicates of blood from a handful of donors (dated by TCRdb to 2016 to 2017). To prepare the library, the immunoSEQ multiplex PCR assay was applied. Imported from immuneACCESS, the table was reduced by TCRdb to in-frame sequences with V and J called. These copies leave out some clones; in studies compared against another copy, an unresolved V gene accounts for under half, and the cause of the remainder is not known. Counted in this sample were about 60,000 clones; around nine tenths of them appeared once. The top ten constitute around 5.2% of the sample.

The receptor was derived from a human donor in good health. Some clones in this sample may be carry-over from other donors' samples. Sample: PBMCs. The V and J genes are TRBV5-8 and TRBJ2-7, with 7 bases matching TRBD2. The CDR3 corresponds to CASSLTAGEVMSVLYF. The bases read TGTGCCAGCAGCTTAACGGCGGGGGAAGTTATGAGTGTCCTGTACTTC.